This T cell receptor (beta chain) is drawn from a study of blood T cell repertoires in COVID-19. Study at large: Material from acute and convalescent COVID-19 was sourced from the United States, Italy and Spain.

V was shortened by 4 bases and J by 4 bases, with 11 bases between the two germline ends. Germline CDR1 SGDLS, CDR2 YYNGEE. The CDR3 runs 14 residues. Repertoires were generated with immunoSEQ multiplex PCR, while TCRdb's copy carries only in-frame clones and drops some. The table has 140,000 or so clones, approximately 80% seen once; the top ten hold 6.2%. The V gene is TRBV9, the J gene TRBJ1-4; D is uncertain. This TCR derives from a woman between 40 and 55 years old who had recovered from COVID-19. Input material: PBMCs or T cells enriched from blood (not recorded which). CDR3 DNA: TGTGCCAGCAGCCCGGGCGGGAGTAATGAAAAACTGTTTTTT. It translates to CASSPGGSNEKLFF.